This is a list of T cell receptor beta chains from one sample in a study of blood T cell repertoires in COVID-19. The repertoire was sequenced with immunoSEQ multiplex PCR; TCRdb's copy has only in-frame clones and lacks some. The sample includes about 110,000 clones, 70% to 80% seen only once; the top ten take 6.2%. What was sequenced was peripheral blood. Every receptor here comes from an elderly man with COVID-19, enrolled during active disease. Both conserved end residues are part of each CDR3. The D gene is left open where the match is weak. The size field is filled for only some rows; it gives once, few, many or a size class.

>TRBJ1-2|once|TRBV5-1|TRBD1
TGCGCCAGCAGCTCAGGGGGCGAAGGGGGCTACACCTTC
CASSSGGEGGYTF
>TRBJ1-2|.|TRBV25-1|.
TGTGCCAGCAGTCGAGGGGGTCTGAGGGCGGATGGCTACACCTTC
CASSRGGLRADGYTF
>TRBJ1-1|.|TRBV28|.
TGTGCCAGCATCCCGACAGTAATGAACACTGAAGCTTTCTTT
CASIPTVMNTEAFF
>TRBJ1-1|.|TRBV6-4|TRBD1
TGTGCCAGCAGTGTCTACAGGGGGGGAGGCACTGAAGCTTTCTTT
CASSVYRGGGTEAFF
>TRBJ2-7|.|TRBV19|.
TGTGCCAGTAGCCCCCATGGGACCCTGGGAGGCTACGAGCAGTACTTC
CASSPHGTLGGYEQYF
>TRBJ1-2|.|TRBV3-1/TRBV3-2|.
TGTGCCAGCAGCCAGGCCCATGGACAGACTAACTATGGCTACACCTTC
CASSQAHGQTNYGYTF
>TRBJ1-3|.|TRBV19|.
TGTGCCAGTAGCCCGTTCCCGGACAGAGCTAACACCATATATTTT
CASSPFPDRANTIYF
>TRBJ2-1|.|TRBV7-9|TRBD1
TGTGCCAGCAGCCCCCACGGTAAGGGACAGGGGATCTACAATGAGCAGTTCTTC
CASSPHGKGQGIYNEQFF
>TRBJ1-6|.|TRBV19|.
TGTGCCACGACAGACGCGAGCTCCTATAATTCACCCCTCCACTTT
CATTDASSYNSPLHF
>TRBJ1-1|.|TRBV18|.
TGTGCCAGCTCACGGGGGGAAAACACTGAAGCTTTCTTT
CASSRGENTEAFF
>TRBJ1-2|once|TRBV27|TRBD1
TGTGCCAGCAGTTATGGACAGGGGGCCTATGGCTACACCTTC
CASSYGQGAYGYTF
>TRBJ1-4|.|TRBV27|TRBD1
TGTGCCAGCAGTTACAGGGGGCTTAATGAAAAACTGTTTTTT
CASSYRGLNEKLFF
>TRBJ1-2|.|TRBV13|TRBD1
TGTGCCAGCAGCTCCCAGGGGACAGAGCCAATCTTC
CASSSQGTEPIF
>TRBJ1-1|.|TRBV24-1|.
TGTGCCACCAGTGAATCTGGGGGGAGCACTGAAGCTTTCTTT
CATSESGGSTEAFF
>TRBJ1-2|few|TRBV5-1|.
TGCGCCAGCAGTGACGACGGGGACTATGGCTACACCTTC
CASSDDGDYGYTF
>TRBJ1-2|.|TRBV6-5|TRBD1
TGTGCCAGCAGACCTCCGGGACAGGGGCGCTACACCTTC
CASRPPGQGRYTF
>TRBJ2-7|once|TRBV7-2|.
TGTGCCAGCAGCTTAGTGGCCGGTAGCGGTGGGGAGCAGTACTTC
CASSLVAGSGGEQYF
>TRBJ2-2|few|TRBV12-3/TRBV12-4|.
TGTGCCAGCAGTCCGTCGACAGGGGAGCTGTTTTTT
CASSPSTGELFF
>TRBJ2-5|.|TRBV7-8|.
TGTGCCAGCAGCTTAAATACGGGAGCCGTAGAGACCCAGTACTTC
CASSLNTGAVETQYF
>TRBJ1-6|.|TRBV6-5|.
TGTGCCAGCAGTACCCGCCGGGATTCACCCCTCCACTTT
CASSTRRDSPLHF
>TRBJ2-7|.|TRBV19|.
TGTGCCAGTACCCGATCCGAGACTCCATACGAGCAGTACTTC
CASTRSETPYEQYF
>TRBJ1-5|.|TRBV28|TRBD1
TGTGCCAGCAGCAGTCCCGGGACAGGGGTTTTTGGCAATCAGCCCCAGCATTTT
CASSSPGTGVFGNQPQHF
>TRBJ2-2|few|TRBV7-2|TRBD1
TGTGCCAGCAGCTGGAAGGGACAGCAGAACACCGGGGAGCTGTTTTTT
CASSWKGQQNTGELFF
>TRBJ2-6|.|TRBV28|TRBD1
TGTGCCAGCAGTTTATGGCAGGGGGTAGTGGCCAACGTCCTGACTTTC
CASSLWQGVVANVLTF
>TRBJ2-3|.|TRBV28|TRBD2
TGTGCCACGGGGGGAACAGATACGCAGTATTTT
CATGGTDTQYF
>TRBJ2-7|medium-sized|TRBV18|.
TGTGCCAGCTCACCACCTCAGGGAAACTACGAGCAGTACTTC
CASSPPQGNYEQYF
>TRBJ1-2|once|TRBV14|TRBD1
TGTGCCAGCAGCGCACGCCAACAGGGGGGGAATGGCTACACCTTC
CASSARQQGGNGYTF
>TRBJ1-2|once|TRBV4-1|TRBD1
TGCGCCAGCAGCAGACAGGGGAGGAACTATGGCTACACCTTC
CASSRQGRNYGYTF
>TRBJ2-1|once|TRBV7-9|.
TGTGCCAGCAGCGCGGGGAGCTCCTACAATGAGCAGTTCTTC
CASSAGSSYNEQFF
>TRBJ2-5|.|TRBV9|.
TGTGCCAGCAGCGCCCCCCGAGGGTCCCTCCAAGAGACCCAGTACTTC
CASSAPRGSLQETQYF
>TRBJ1-5|.|TRBV6-5|.
TGTGCCAGCAATAATCCTAATCAGCCCCAGCATTTT
CASNNPNQPQHF
>TRBJ2-1|.|TRBV9|TRBD2
TGTGCCAGCAGCGTCAGCGGGAACTACAATGAGCAGTTCTTC
CASSVSGNYNEQFF
>TRBJ2-2|once|TRBV28|TRBD1
TGTGCCAGCAGCCCCGGGGACAGGGAGGCCGGGGAGCTGTTTTTT
CASSPGDREAGELFF
>TRBJ2-3|.|TRBV9|TRBD2
TGTGCCAGCAGCCCAATCGCGGGGGACACAGATACGCAGTATTTT
CASSPIAGDTDTQYF
>TRBJ2-2|.|TRBV2|TRBD1
TGTGCCAGCAGTGACCCGTTCCAGGGGGCCGACACCGGGGAGCTGTTTTTT
CASSDPFQGADTGELFF
>TRBJ2-3|.|TRBV5-1|TRBD2
TGCGCCAGCAGCGGACTAGTGGCAGATACGCAGTATTTT
CASSGLVADTQYF
>TRBJ2-6|.|TRBV2|.
TGTGCCAGCAGTGGACTTCCCCCTGGGGCCAACGTCCTGACTTTC
CASSGLPPGANVLTF
>TRBJ2-7|.|TRBV3-1/TRBV3-2|TRBD2
TGTGCCAGCAGCCAGTGGACTAGCGGGAGCTCCTACGAGCAGTACTTC
CASSQWTSGSSYEQYF
>TRBJ1-1|.|TRBV2|.
TGTGCCAGCGTCGGAGGACAGCGAGGTACTGAAGCTTTCTTT
CASVGGQRGTEAFF
>TRBJ2-1|few|TRBV6-5|TRBD2
TGTGCCAGCGAGGGACTAGCGTACTACAATGAGCAGTTCTTC
CASEGLAYYNEQFF
>TRBJ2-3|.|TRBV28|TRBD2
TGTGCCAGCATAGCGGGAGGGCCAGATACGCAGTATTTT
CASIAGGPDTQYF
>TRBJ1-5|once|TRBV28|TRBD1
TGTGCCAGCATGCCCTTAGGGACAGGGGACAATCAGCCCCAGCATTTT
CASMPLGTGDNQPQHF
>TRBJ1-4|.|TRBV6-6|TRBD1
TGTGCCAGCAGTTACCCAGGGGGTAGTGAAAAACTGTTTTTT
CASSYPGGSEKLFF
>TRBJ1-4|.|TRBV18|.
TGTGCCAGCTCACCATTGAACGGACTTAATGAAAAACTGTTTTTT
CASSPLNGLNEKLFF
>TRBJ1-1|once|TRBV7-2|TRBD1
TGTGCCAGCAGCTTGTGGACAGGGGGGGACACTGAAGCTTTCTTT
CASSLWTGGDTEAFF
>TRBJ2-6|.|TRBV11-1|TRBD1
TGTGCCAGCAGACCTAGGACAGGGATCGGGGCCAACGTCCTGACTTTC
CASRPRTGIGANVLTF
>TRBJ1-5|.|TRBV23-1|.
TGCGCCACCCCGATCGACTGGCCCCAGCATTTT
CATPIDWPQHF
>TRBJ2-7|.|TRBV11-2|TRBD2
TGTGCCAGCAGCTTATCCCCCCGGCGGGAGGGAGTTTACGAGCAGTACTTC
CASSLSPRREGVYEQYF
>TRBJ2-7|few|TRBV15|.
TGTGCCACCAGCAAGATTCCGAGGAGTCCCTACGAGCAGTACTTC
CATSKIPRSPYEQYF
>TRBJ1-6|.|TRBV19|.
TGTGCCGGTAACAGCGGTCTAAATTCACCCCTCCACTTT
CAGNSGLNSPLHF
>TRBJ2-7|many|TRBV7-3|TRBD1
TGTGCCAGCAGCGGAAAGGGACAGGGGGCCTACGAGCAGTACTTC
CASSGKGQGAYEQYF
>TRBJ1-2|.|TRBV19|TRBD1
TGTGCCAGTAGTATTCCGACAGGGAGAGGCTACACCTTC
CASSIPTGRGYTF
>TRBJ2-2|.|TRBV7-2|.
TGTGCCAGCAGCTCTCTCTTAGTTACCGGGGAGCTGTTTTTT
CASSSLLVTGELFF